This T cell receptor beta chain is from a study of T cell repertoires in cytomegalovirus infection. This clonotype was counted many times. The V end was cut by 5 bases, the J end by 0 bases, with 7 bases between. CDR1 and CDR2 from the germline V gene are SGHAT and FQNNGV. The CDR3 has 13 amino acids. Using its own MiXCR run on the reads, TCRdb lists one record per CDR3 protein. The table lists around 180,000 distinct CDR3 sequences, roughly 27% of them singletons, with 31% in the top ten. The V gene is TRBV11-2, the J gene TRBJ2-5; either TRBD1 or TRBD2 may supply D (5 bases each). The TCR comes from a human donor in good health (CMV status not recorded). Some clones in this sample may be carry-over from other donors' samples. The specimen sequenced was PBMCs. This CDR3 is CASSRDHQETQYF. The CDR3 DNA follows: TGTGCCAGCAGCAGGGACCACCAAGAGACCCAGTACTTC.